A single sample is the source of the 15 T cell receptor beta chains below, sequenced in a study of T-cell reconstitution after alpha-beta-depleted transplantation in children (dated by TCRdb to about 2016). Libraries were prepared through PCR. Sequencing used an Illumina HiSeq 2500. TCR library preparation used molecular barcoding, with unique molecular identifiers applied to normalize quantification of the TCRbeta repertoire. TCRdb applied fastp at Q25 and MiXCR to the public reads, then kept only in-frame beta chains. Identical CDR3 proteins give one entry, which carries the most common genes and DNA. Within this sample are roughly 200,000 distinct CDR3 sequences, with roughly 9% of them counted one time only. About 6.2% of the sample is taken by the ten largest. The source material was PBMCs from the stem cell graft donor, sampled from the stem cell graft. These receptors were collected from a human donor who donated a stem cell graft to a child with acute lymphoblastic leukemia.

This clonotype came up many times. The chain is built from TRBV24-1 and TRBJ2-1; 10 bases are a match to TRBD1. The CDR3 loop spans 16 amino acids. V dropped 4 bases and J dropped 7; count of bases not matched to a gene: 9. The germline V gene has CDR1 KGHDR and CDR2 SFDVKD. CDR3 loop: CATSDKPGQGINEQFF. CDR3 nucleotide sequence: TGTGCCACCAGTGACAAACCGGGACAGGGGATAAATGAGCAGTTCTTC.

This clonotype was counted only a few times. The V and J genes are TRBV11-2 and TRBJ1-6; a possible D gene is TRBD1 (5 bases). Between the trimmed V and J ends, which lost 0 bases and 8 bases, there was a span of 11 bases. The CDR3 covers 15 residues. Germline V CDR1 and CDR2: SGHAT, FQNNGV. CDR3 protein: CASSLDGTRDSPLHF. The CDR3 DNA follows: TGTGCCAGCAGCTTAGATGGGACCAGGGATTCACCCCTCCACTTT.

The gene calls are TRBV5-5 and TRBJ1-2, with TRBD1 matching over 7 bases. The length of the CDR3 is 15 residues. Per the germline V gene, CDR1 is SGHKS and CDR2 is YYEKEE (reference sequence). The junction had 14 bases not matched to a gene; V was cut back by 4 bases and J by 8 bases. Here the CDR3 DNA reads TGTGCCAGCAGCCCAACGGGGGGACAGCTGGGAGGCTACACCTTC. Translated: CASSPTGGQLGGYTF.

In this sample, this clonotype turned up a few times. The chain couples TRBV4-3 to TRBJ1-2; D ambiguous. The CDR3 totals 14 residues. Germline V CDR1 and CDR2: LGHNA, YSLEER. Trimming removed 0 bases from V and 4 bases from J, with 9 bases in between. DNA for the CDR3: TGCGCCAGCAGCCAAGACGGGCGGTCCTATGGCTACACCTTC. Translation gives CASSQDGRSYGYTF.

The CDR3 region has the DNA TGTGCCAGCAGCTTGGGCGGAGGGGGCGCGGGGGAGACCCAGTACTTC. This codes for CASSLGGGGAGETQYF. The chain has TRBV5-5 and TRBJ2-5, with a possible D match to TRBD1 (7 bases). This CDR3 is built from 16 residues. The ends were cut back, 0 bases at V and 5 bases at J, with 17 bases in the middle. CDR1 SGHKS and CDR2 YYEKEE come from the germline V gene (reference sequence). The complete variable domain, with remaining parts taken from reference TRBV5-5 and TRBJ2-5, reads DAGVTQSPTHLIKTRGQQVTLRCSPISGHKSVSWYQQVLGQGPQFIFQYYEKEERGRGNFPDRFSARQFPNYSSELNVNALLLGDSALYLCASSLGGGGAGETQYFGPGTRLLVL.

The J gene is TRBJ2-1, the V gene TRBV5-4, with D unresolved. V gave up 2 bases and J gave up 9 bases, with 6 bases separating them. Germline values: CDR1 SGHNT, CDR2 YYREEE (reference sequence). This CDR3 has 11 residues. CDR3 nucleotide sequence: TGTGCCAGCAGCTTATCCAGTGAGCAGTTCTTC. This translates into CASSLSSEQFF. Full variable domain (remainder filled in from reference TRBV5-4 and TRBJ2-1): ETGVTQSPTHLIKTRGQQVTLRCSSQSGHNTVSWYQQALGQGPQFIFQYYREEENGRGNFPPRFSGLQFPNYSSELNVNALELDDSALYLCASSLSSEQFFGPGTRLTVL.

As DNA, the CDR3 is TGCGCCAGCAGCTCCCCGACAGATAGCTACAATGAGCAGTTCTTC. This encodes CASSSPTDSYNEQFF. V usage is TRBV5-1 and J usage is TRBJ2-1; weak D call: TRBD1 (5 bases). Deletions cut 3 bases from V and 3 bases from J, with 13 bases between. CDR1 and CDR2 (germline): SGHRS, YFSETQ. This CDR3 comprises 15 residues.

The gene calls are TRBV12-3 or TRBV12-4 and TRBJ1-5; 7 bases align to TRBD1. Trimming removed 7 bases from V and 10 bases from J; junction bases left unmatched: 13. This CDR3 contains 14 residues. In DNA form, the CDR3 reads TGTGCCAGCACCCCGAGCACAGGGGCTTTACCCCAGCATTTT. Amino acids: CASTPSTGALPQHF.

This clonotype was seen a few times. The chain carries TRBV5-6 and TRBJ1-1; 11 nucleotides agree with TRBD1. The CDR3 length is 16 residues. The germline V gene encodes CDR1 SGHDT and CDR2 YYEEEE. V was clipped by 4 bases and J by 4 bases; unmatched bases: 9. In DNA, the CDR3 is TGTGCCAGCAGCCAGAACGGACAGGGGGCTGGCACTGAAGCTTTCTTT. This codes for CASSQNGQGAGTEAFF.

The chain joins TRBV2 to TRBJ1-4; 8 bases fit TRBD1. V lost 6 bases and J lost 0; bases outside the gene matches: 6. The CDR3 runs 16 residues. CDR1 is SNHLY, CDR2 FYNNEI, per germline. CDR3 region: CASSRGQGSTNEKLFF. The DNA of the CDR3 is TGTGCCAGCAGCCGAGGACAGGGATCAACTAATGAAAAACTGTTTTTT.

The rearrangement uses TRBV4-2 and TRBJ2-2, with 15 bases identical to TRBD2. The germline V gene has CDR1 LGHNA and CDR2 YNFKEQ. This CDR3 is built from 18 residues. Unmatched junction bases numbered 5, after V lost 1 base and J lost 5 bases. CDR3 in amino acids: CASSQALGTSGGTGELFF. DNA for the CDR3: TGTGCCAGCAGCCAAGCACTAGGGACTAGCGGGGGGACCGGGGAGCTGTTTTTT.

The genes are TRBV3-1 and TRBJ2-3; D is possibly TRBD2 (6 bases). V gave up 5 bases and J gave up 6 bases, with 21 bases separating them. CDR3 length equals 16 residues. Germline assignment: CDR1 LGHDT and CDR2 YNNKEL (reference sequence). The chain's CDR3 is CASSKGVGLVGDTQYF. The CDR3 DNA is TGTGCCAGCAGCAAAGGAGTGGGACTGGTGGGGGATACGCAGTATTTT.

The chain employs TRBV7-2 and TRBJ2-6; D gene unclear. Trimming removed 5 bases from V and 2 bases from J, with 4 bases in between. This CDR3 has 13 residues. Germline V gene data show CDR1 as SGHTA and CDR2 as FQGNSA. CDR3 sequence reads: CASSGTGANVLTF. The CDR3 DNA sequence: TGTGCCAGCAGCGGTACTGGGGCCAACGTCCTGACTTTC.

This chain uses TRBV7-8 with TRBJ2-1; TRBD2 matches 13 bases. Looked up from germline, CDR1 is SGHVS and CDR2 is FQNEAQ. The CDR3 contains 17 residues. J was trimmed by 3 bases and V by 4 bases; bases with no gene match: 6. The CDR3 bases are TGTGCCAGCAGCTACGGGACTAGCGGGGACATCTACAATGAGCAGTTCTTC. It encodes CASSYGTSGDIYNEQFF.

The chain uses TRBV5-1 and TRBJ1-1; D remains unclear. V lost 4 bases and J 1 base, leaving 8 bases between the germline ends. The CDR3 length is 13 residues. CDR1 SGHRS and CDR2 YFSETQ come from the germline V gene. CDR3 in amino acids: CASSHEGNTEAFF. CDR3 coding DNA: TGCGCCAGCAGCCACGAGGGGAACACTGAAGCTTTCTTT.